This T cell receptor beta chain was sequenced during a study of control samples from healthy donors and cancer patients. This CDR3 region has 15 residues. J lost 3 bases, V lost 4 bases, and 7 bases had no gene match. Germline V gene lookup returns CDR1 SGHRS and CDR2 YFSETQ. Sequencing used immunoSEQ multiplex PCR; TCRdb keeps in-frame clones, though not all of them. The sample lists about 130,000 clones; over 75% were seen once. Input material: blood. The chain uses TRBV5-1 and TRBJ2-3, with 8 bases aligning to TRBD2. The receptor was isolated from a man in his late teens or twenties in good health. The CDR3 reads CASSTGGGMTDTQYF. In nucleotides, the CDR3 is TGCGCCAGCAGCACCGGCGGGGGGATGACAGATACGCAGTATTTT.